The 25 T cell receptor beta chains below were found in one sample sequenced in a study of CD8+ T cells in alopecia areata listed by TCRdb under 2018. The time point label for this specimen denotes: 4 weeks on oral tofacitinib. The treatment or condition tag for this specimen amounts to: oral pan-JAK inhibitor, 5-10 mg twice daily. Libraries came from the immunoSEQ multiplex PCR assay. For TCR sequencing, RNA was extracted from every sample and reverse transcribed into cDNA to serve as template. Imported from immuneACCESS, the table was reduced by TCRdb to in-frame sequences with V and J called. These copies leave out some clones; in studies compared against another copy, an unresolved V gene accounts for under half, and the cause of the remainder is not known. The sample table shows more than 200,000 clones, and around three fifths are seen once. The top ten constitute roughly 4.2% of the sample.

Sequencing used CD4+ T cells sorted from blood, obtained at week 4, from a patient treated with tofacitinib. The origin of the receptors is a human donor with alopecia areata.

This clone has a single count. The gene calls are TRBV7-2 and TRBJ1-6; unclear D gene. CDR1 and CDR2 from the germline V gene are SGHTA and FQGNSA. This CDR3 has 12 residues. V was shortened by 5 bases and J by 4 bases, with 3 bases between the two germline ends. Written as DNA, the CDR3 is TGTGCCAGCAGCCGTTATAATTCACCCCTCCACTTT. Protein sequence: CASSRYNSPLHF.

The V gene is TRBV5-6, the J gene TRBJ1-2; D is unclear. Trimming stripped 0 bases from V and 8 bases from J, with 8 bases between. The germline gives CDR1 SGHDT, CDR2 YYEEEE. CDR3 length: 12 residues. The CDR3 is CASSLGSQGYTF. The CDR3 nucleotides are TGTGCCAGCAGCTTGGGGTCCCAGGGCTACACCTTC. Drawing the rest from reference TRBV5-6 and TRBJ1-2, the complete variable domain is DAGVTQSPTHLIKTRGQQVTLRCSPKSGHDTVSWYQQALGQGPQFIFQYYEEEERQRGNFPDRFSGHQFPNYSSELNVNALLLGDSALYLCASSLGSQGYTFGSGTRLTVV.

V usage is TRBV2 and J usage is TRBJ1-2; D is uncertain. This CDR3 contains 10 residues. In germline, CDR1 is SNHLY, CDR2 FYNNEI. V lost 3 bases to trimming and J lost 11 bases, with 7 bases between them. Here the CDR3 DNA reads TGTGCCAGCAGTGAGGGCCGGTACACCTTC. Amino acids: CASSEGRYTF.

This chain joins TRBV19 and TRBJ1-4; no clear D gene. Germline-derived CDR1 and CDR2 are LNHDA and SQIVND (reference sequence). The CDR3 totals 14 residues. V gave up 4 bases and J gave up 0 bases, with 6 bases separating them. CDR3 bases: TGTGCCAGTAGTAAGAGTGCAACTAATGAAAAACTGTTTTTT. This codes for CASSKSATNEKLFF.

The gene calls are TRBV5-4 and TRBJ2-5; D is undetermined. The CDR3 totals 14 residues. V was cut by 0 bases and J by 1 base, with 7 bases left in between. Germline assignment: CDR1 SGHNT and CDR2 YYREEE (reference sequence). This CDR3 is CASSLDLSQETQYF. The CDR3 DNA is TGTGCCAGCAGCTTGGATCTCAGCCAAGAGACCCAGTACTTC.

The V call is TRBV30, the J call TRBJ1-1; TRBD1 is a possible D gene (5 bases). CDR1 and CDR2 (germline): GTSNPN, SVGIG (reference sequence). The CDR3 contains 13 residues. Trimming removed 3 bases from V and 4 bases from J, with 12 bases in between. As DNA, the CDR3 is TGTGCCTGGAGGGTAGGGGCGGGCACTGAAGCTTTCTTT. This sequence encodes CAWRVGAGTEAFF. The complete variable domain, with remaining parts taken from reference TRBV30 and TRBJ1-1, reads SQTIHQWPATLVQPVGSPLSLECTVEGTSNPNLYWYRQAAGRGLQLLFYSVGIGQISSEVPQNLSASRPQDRQFILSSKKLLLSDSGFYLCAWRVGAGTEAFFGQGTRLTVV.

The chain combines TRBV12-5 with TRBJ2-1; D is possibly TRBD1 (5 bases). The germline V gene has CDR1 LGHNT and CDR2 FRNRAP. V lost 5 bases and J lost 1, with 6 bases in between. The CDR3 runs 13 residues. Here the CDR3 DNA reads TGTGCTAGTGGTACAGGTTCCTACAATGAGCAGTTCTTC. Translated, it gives CASGTGSYNEQFF.

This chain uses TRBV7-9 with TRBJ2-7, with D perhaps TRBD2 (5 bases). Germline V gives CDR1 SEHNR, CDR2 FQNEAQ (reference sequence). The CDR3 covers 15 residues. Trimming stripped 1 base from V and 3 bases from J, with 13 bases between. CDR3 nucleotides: TGTGCCAGCAGCTTAGTTCATGGAGGAGGCTACGAGCAGTACTTC. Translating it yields CASSLVHGGGYEQYF.

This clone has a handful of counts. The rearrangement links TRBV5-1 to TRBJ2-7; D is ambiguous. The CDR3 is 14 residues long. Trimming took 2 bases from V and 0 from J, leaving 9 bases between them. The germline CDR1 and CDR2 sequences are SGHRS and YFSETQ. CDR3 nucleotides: TGCGCCAGCAGCTTCGACGGCAGCTCCTACGAGCAGTACTTC. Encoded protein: CASSFDGSSYEQYF.

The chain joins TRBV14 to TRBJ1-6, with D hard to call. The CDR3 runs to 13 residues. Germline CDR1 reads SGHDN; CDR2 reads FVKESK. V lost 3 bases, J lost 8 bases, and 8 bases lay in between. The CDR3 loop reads CASSHLAHSPLHF. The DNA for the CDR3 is TGTGCCAGCAGCCACCTTGCACATTCACCCCTCCACTTT. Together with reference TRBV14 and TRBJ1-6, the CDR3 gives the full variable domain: EAGVTQFPSHSVIEKGQTVTLRCDPISGHDNLYWYRRVMGKEIKFLLHFVKESKQDESGMPNNRFLAERTGGTYSTLKVQPAELEDSGVYFCASSHLAHSPLHFGNGTRLTVT.

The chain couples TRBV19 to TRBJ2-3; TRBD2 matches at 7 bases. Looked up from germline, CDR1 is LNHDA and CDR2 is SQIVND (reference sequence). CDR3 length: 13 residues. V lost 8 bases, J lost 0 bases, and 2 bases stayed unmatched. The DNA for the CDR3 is TGTGCCAGTGACGGGGGGAGCACAGATACGCAGTATTTT. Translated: CASDGGSTDTQYF.

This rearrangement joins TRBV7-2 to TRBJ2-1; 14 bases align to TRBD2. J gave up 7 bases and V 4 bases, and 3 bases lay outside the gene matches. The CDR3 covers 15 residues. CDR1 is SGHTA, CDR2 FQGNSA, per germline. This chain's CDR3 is CASSSTSGGANEQFF. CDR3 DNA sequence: TGTGCCAGCAGCTCGACTAGCGGGGGGGCTAATGAGCAGTTCTTC.

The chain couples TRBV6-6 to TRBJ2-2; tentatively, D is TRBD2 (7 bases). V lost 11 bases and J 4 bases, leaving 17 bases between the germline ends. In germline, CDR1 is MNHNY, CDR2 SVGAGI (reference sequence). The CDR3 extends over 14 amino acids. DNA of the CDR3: TGTGCCGGGGGGGCTCGGCGTAGCACCGGGGAGCTGTTTTTT. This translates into CAGGARRSTGELFF.

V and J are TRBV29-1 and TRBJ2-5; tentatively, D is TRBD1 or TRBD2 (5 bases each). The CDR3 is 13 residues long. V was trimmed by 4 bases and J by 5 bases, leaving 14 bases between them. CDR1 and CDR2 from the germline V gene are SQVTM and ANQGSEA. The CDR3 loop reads CSVGDASRETQYF. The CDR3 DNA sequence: TGCAGCGTTGGGGACGCCTCCCGGGAGACCCAGTACTTC.

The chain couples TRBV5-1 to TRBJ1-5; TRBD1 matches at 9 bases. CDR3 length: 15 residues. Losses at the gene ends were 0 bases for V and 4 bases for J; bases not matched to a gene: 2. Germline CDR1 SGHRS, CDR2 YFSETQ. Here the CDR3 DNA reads TGCGCCAGCAGCTTGGACGGGACAGGGAATCAGCCCCAGCATTTT. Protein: CASSLDGTGNQPQHF.

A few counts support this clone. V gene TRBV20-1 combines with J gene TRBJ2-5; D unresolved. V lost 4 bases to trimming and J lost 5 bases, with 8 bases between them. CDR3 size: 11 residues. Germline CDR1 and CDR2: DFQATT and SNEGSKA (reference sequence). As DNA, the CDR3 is TGCAGTGCTACCCCCTCGGAGACCCAGTACTTC. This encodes CSATPSETQYF.

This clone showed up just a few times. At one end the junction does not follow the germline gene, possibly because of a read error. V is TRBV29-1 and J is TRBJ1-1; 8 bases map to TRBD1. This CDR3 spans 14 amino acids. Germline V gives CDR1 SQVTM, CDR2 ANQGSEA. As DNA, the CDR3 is TGCAGCATTGAGGGCCTCACAGGGGGCACTGAAGCTTTCTTT. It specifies CSIEGLTGGTEAFF.

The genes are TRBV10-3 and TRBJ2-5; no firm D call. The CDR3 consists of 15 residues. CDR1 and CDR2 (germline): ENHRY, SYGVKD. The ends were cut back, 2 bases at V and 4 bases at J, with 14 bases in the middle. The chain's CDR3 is CAISEDITLGETQYF. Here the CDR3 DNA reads TGTGCCATCAGTGAGGACATTACCCTGGGAGAGACCCAGTACTTC.

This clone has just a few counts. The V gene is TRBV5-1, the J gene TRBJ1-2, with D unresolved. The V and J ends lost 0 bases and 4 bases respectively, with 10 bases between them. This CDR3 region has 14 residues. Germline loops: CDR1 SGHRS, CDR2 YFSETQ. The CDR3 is CASSLGGSFYGYTF. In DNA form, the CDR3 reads TGCGCCAGCAGCTTGGGGGGTTCCTTCTATGGCTACACCTTC. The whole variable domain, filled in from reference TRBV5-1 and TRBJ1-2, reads KAGVTQTPRYLIKTRGQQVTLSCSPISGHRSVSWYQQTPGQGLQFLFEYFSETQRNKGNFPGRFSGRQFSNSRSEMNVSTLELGDSALYLCASSLGGSFYGYTFGSGTRLTVV.

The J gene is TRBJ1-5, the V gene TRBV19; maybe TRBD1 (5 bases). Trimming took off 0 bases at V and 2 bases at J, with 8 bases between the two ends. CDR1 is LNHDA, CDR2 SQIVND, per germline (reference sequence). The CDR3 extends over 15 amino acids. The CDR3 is CASSIEGQGNQPQHF. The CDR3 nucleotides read TGTGCCAGTAGTATAGAGGGGCAGGGCAATCAGCCCCAGCATTTT.

The CDR3 is CAWNDLYSTDTQYF. The CDR3 DNA follows: TGTGCCTGGAACGACCTATATAGCACAGATACGCAGTATTTT. V is TRBV30 and J is TRBJ2-3; D is unclear. V lost 4 bases, J lost 0 bases, and 11 bases lay in between. The CDR3 spans 14 residues. CDR1 is GTSNPN, CDR2 SVGIG, per germline (reference sequence).

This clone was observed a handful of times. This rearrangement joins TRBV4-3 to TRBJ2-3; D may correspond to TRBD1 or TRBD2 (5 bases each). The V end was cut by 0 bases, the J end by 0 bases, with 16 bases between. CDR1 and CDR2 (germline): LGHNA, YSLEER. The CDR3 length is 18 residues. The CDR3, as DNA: TGCGCCAGCAGCCAAGAGGGGTTTGGGGGAATTAGCACAGATACGCAGTATTTT. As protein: CASSQEGFGGISTDTQYF.

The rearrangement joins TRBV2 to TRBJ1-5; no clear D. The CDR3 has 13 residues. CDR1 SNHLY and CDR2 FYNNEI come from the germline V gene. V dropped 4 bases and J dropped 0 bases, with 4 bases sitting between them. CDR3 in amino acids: CASSGNSNQPQHF. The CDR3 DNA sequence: TGTGCCAGCAGTGGGAATAGCAATCAGCCCCAGCATTTT.

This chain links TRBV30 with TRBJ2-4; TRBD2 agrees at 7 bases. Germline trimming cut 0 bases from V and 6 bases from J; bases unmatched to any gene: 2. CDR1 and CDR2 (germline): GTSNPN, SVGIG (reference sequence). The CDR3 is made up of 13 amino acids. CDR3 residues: CAWSVGGVNIQYF. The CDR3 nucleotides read TGTGCCTGGAGTGTGGGAGGGGTAAACATTCAGTACTTC.

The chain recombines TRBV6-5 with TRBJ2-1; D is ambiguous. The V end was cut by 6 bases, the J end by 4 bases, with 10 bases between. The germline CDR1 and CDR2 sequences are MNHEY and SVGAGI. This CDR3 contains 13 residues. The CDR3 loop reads CASRGTEYNEQFF. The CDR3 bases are TGTGCCAGCAGGGGAACAGAGTACAATGAGCAGTTCTTC.